The source of this T cell receptor (beta chain) is a study of blood T cell repertoires in COVID-19. Study-wide background: COVID-19 samples from acute and convalescent phases originated in the United States, Italy and Spain. Sources were T cells, B-cell-depleted T cells, or PBMCs; the material itself was cDNA or gDNA.

Sequenced by immunoSEQ multiplex PCR; TCRdb stores in-frame clones only, minus some. The table includes around 23,000 clones, roughly 84% detected once. The germline V and J ends were trimmed by 6 bases and 3 bases, with 9 bases remaining between them. This CDR3 has 13 amino acids. Looked up from germline, CDR1 is KGHDR and CDR2 is SFDVKD. The rearrangement links TRBV24-1 to TRBJ2-3; D perhaps matches TRBD1 (6 bases). Sequenced sample: peripheral blood. This sequence was found in a man aged 50-59 years with active COVID-19. The CDR3 spells CATSRTGTDTQYF. The DNA for the CDR3 is TGTGCCACCAGTAGAACAGGGACAGATACGCAGTATTTT.